This T cell receptor (beta chain) derives from a study of control samples from healthy donors and cancer patients. The assay was immunoSEQ multiplex PCR, and TCRdb's table has in-frame clones only and misses some. This table has some 150,000 clones, 85% to 95% appearing once. This CDR3 has 13 amino acids. V was clipped by 1 base and J by 7 bases, with 10 bases between them. Germline assignment: CDR1 LGHDT and CDR2 YNNKEL (reference sequence). The genes are TRBV3-1 (or the pseudogene TRBV3-2) and TRBJ2-5; no definite D call. The receptor's source is a man aged 40-49 years in good health. Sequenced sample: blood. For the CDR3, the DNA is TGTGCCAGCAGCCAAGCCAGGATGTGGACCCAGTACTTC. This gives the protein CASSQARMWTQYF.